This TCR beta chain was obtained from a study of blood T cell repertoires in COVID-19. Study in general: Collection of acute and convalescent COVID-19 samples took place in the United States, Italy and Spain. PBMCs, B-cell-depleted T cells, or T cells were the source of the cDNA or gDNA that made up the material.

This CDR3 spans 14 amino acids. The germline V gene encodes CDR1 MDHEN and CDR2 SYDVKM. V shed 6 bases and J shed 3 bases, with 13 bases lying between them. In the source study's methods: How many nucleated cells were present was estimated from reference gene primer amplification. The data were produced by immunoSEQ multiplex PCR, yet TCRdb's version contains in-frame clones alone and is incomplete. That table furnishes V, J and clone size, whereas the DNA furnished D and trimming. The sample lists tens of thousands of clones, approximately 88% seen once, with 9.8% in the top ten. This TCR was recovered from a human donor in a cohort sampled during active COVID-19. The sample consisted of peripheral blood. This rearrangement joins TRBV28 to TRBJ2-3; no firm D call. CDR3 sequence (DNA): TGTGCCAGCAGCCAACGGGTCCGGACAGATACGCAGTATTTT. The encoded protein is CASSQRVRTDTQYF.